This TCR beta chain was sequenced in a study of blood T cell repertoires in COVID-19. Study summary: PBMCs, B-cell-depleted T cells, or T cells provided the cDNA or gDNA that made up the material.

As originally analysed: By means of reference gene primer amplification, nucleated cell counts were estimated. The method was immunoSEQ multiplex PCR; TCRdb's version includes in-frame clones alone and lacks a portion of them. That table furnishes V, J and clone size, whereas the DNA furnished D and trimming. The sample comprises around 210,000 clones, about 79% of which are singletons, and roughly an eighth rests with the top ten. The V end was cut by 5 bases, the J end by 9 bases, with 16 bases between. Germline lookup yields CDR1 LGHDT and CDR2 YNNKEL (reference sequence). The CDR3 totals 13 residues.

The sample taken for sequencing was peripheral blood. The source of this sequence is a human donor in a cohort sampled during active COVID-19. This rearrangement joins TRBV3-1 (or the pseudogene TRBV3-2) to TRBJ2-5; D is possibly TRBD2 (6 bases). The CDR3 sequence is CASSFGAEGPQYF. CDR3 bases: TGTGCCAGCAGCTTCGGAGCGGAGGGGCCCCAGTACTTC.